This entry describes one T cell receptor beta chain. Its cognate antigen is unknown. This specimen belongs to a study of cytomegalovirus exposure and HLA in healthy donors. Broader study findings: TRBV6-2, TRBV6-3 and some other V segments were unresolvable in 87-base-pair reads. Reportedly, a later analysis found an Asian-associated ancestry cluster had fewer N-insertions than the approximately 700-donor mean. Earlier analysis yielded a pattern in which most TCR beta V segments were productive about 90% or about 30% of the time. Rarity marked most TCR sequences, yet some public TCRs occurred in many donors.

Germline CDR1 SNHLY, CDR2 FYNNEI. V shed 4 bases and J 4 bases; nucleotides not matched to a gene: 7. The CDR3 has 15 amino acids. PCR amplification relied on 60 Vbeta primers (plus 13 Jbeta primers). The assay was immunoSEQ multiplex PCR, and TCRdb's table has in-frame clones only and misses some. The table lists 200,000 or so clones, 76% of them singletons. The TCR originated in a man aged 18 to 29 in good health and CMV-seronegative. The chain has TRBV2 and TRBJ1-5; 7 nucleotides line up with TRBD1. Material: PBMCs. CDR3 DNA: TGTGCCAGCAGTGTACGACAGGGATTTAATCAGCCCCAGCATTTT. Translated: CASSVRQGFNQPQHF.